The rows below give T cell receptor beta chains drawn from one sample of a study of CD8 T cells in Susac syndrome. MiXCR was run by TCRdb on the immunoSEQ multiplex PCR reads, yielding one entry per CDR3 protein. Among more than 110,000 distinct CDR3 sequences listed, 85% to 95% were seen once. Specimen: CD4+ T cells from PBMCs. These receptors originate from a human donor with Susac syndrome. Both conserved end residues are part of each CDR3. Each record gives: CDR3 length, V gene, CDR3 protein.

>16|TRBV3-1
CASSHSSGADTDTQYF
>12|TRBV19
CASSMQDIGAFF
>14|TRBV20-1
CSARLGNDQETQYF
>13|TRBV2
CASSDRRQETQYF
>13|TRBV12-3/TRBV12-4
CASTPYSNTEAFF
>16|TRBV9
CASSLSLGSGANVLTF
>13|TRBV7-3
CASSFGTKETQYF
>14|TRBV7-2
CASSLTSGSAEAFF
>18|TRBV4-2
CASSQAGTALSGANVLTF
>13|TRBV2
CASSGDRAREAFF
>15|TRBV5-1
CASSPVAGGPNEQYF
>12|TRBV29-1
CSVLGLAYEQYF
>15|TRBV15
CATSRDRLAGDTQYF
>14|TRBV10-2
CASSEVAVDQPQHF
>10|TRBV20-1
CSVGTDTQYF
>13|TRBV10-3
CAISATGGYEQYF
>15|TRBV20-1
CSASSWGQGNQPQHF
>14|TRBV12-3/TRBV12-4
CASTLGTGPYEQYF
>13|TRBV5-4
CASSLAPGETQYF
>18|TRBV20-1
CSAKRRGRWGERDLEQFF
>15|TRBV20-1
CSAKRDRGSYNEQFF
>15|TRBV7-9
CASSEWGSSNTEAFF
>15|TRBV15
CATSRGRTYSGEQYF
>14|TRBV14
CASSQRDTHNEQFF
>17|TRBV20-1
CSARTQGLANSYNEQFF
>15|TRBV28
CASTHRGTSSYEQYF
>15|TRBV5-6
CASSQSYGGHYEQYF
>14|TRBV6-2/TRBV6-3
CASSYSRFYNEQFF
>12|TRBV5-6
CASSLDRTDQFF
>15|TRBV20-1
CSARDQEDGYNEQFF
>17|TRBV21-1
CASSKVGGLAEVYEQYF
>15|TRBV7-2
CASSHDRYPYNEQFF
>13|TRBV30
CAWSVAESSGYTF
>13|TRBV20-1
CSALTDRPASQYF